The 2 T cell receptor beta chains given below trace back to one sample, sequenced in a study of T cells in Graves' hyperthyroidism and ophthalmopathy. Amplified TCR beta CDR3 regions derived from RNA transcripts. Primed by the HTBI set, a first-round RT-PCR was run on the TCR CDR3. MiXCR was run by TCRdb on the multiplex PCR reads, yielding one entry per CDR3 protein. The profile covers 600,000 to 650,000 distinct CDR3 sequences, with about a sixth appearing a single time and around 4% taken by the ten largest. The sample consisted of blood. The receptors were sampled from a woman aged 30 to 39 with Graves' hyperthyroidism.

The chain is built from TRBV7-2 and TRBJ1-5; D ambiguous. CDR1 is SGHTA and CDR2 is FQGNSA in the germline V gene. V gave up 5 bases and J gave up 2 bases, with 10 bases separating them. The length of the CDR3 is 14 residues. Here the CDR3 reads CASSTRAGNQPQHF. The CDR3, as DNA: TGTGCCAGCAGCACCCGGGCCGGCAATCAGCCCCAGCATTTT.

The table lists this clonotype with a few counts. The J gene is TRBJ1-5, the V gene TRBV6-1; the match to TRBD1 covers 10 bases. V was clipped by 5 bases and J by 0 bases; unmatched bases: 10. The CDR3 has 18 residues. Per germline, CDR1 MNHNS and CDR2 SASEGT. The CDR3 DNA is TGTGCCAGCAGTATTGAACGGGACAGGGGCTATAGCAATCAGCCCCAGCATTTT. Protein: CASSIERDRGYSNQPQHF.